One and the same sample provided the 6 T cell receptor beta chains below, sequenced in a study of human T cells and chemical hapten exposure. TCRdb analysed the RACE reads with MiXCR anew, one entry per CDR3 protein. The sample includes fewer than 100,000 distinct CDR3 sequences, roughly 10% seen only once; the top ten take about 0.95%. The time point is: patch test 3, about 24 weeks after DPC sensitization. Treatment described: therapeutic diphenylcyclopropenone sensitization with weekly scalp DPC. Specimen: whole blood, collected in connection with sensitization to the hapten diphenylcyclopropenone (DPC). Every receptor here comes from a woman aged 25 to 45 with alopecia areata. Some clones in this sample may be carry-over from other donors' samples.

In this sample, this clonotype turned up many times. The chain carries TRBV6-1 and TRBJ1-5, with D hard to call. CDR3 length: 17 residues. V dropped 5 bases and J dropped 0 bases, with 17 bases sitting between them. CDR1 and CDR2 from the germline V gene are MNHNS and SASEGT. CDR3 sequence reads: CASSPGRTIYSNQPQHF. For the CDR3, the DNA is TGTGCCAGCAGTCCCGGCCGGACCATCTATAGCAATCAGCCCCAGCATTTT.

This clonotype was recorded a few times. This chain uses TRBV7-9 with TRBJ2-2, with 7 positions matching TRBD1. This CDR3 has 16 amino acids. Germline V gene data show CDR1 as SEHNR and CDR2 as FQNEAQ (reference sequence). J was trimmed by 2 bases and V by 5 bases; bases with no gene match: 8. CDR3 coding DNA: TGTGCCAGCAGCCCGCACCGGGACAGTAACACCGGGGAGCTGTTTTTT. This sequence encodes CASSPHRDSNTGELFF.

This chain connects TRBV3-1 to TRBJ2-5, with unresolved D. The CDR3 extends over 16 amino acids. From germline, CDR1 is LGHDT and CDR2 YNNKEL (reference sequence). V was shortened by 6 bases and J by 4 bases, with 21 bases between the two germline ends. The CDR3 spells CASSHSGLLPLETQYF. The DNA for the CDR3 is TGTGCCAGCAGTCACTCCGGGCTCCTACCCCTAGAGACCCAGTACTTC.

The V gene is TRBV10-3, the J gene TRBJ2-7; D is perhaps TRBD1 or TRBD2 (5 bases each). This CDR3 region has 13 residues. Trimming pared 6 bases from V and 0 bases from J, leaving 9 bases between. CDR1 is ENHRY and CDR2 is SYGVKD in the germline V gene. As DNA, the CDR3 is TGTGCCATCAGGGGACGTCTCTCCTACGAGCAGTACTTC. It codes for CAIRGRLSYEQYF.

This clonotype occurred many times. The rearrangement links TRBV29-1 to TRBJ1-5, with D maybe TRBD1 (5 bases). Looked up from germline, CDR1 is SQVTM and CDR2 is ANQGSEA. The CDR3 is 13 amino acids. With 7 bases removed from V and 0 bases from J, the gap between germline ends came to 10 bases. The CDR3 sequence: CSARENSNQPQHF. The CDR3 region has the DNA TGCAGCGCCAGGGAGAATAGCAATCAGCCCCAGCATTTT.

This clonotype was detected many times. The CDR3 nucleotides are TGTGCCAGCAGTTTAAGAGGGGATGAGCAGTACGTC. Its protein is CASSLRGDEQYV. The gene calls are TRBV28 and TRBJ2-7, with D possibly called TRBD1 or TRBD2 (5 bases each). The ends were cut back, 2 bases at V and 7 bases at J, with 9 bases in the middle. Germline CDR1 and CDR2: MDHEN and SYDVKM. The length of the CDR3 is 12 residues.